This is a list of T cell receptor beta chains from one sample in a study of blood T cell repertoires in COVID-19. The method was immunoSEQ multiplex PCR; TCRdb's version includes in-frame clones alone and lacks a portion of them. Counted here are about 200,000 clones, 70% to 90% occurring once; the ten biggest clones make up 20% to 25%. What was sequenced was peripheral blood. The receptor source for this set is a man between 60 and 70 years old with active or convalescent COVID-19. The CDR3 runs from the conserved cysteine through the conserved F or W. D genes are given only for firm matches. Size is stated for part of the rows, as once, few or many counts, or as a class when the clone is expanded.

j_gene | abundance | v_gene | d_gene | len | CDR3nt | CDR3aa
TRBJ1-1 | - | TRBV19 | - | 14 | TGTGCCAGTAGTATCGTTCCCGTAAACACTGAAGCTTTCTTT | CASSIVPVNTEAFF
TRBJ1-6 | - | TRBV10-3 | - | 12 | TGTGCCATCAGTGAGGTAGAGTCACCCCTCCACTTT | CAISEVESPLHF
TRBJ2-3 | - | TRBV4-2 | TRBD2 | 17 | TGTGCCAGCAGCAAACGCTCTCGGGGGGTTGGCACAGATACGCAGTATTTT | CASSKRSRGVGTDTQYF
TRBJ2-2 | - | TRBV19 | - | 16 | TGTGCCAGTAGTATAGATGCCAGGGGTGGAACCGGGGAGCTGTTTTTT | CASSIDARGGTGELFF
TRBJ1-3 | - | TRBV12-2 | - | 18 | TGTGCAAGTCGCTTATCCGCATGGGGGCCCACCTCTGGAAACACCATATATTTT | CASRLSAWGPTSGNTIYF
TRBJ2-7 | - | TRBV15 | TRBD1 | 16 | TGTGCCACCAGCAGGAGGGACAGGGGGCCGCCCTACGAGCAGTACTTC | CATSRRDRGPPYEQYF
TRBJ2-1 | - | TRBV20-1 | - | 11 | TGCAGTGCCGAAACTAGTCATGAGCAGTTCTTC | CSAETSHEQFF
TRBJ1-1 | - | TRBV5-1 | - | 14 | TGCGCCAGCAGCTTCCGTCCCCAGGGCACTGAAGCTTTCTTT | CASSFRPQGTEAFF
TRBJ2-3 | once | TRBV5-1 | - | 17 | TGCGCCAGCAGCACCGGAGAGGGTCGTCGTAGCACAGATACGCAGTATTTT | CASSTGEGRRSTDTQYF
TRBJ2-3 | - | TRBV19 | TRBD2 | 15 | TGTGCCAGTAGTGTAACTAGCGGGGTAACAGATACGCAGTATTTT | CASSVTSGVTDTQYF
TRBJ2-7 | many | TRBV4-2 | - | 17 | TGTGCCAGCAGCCAGAACGTCGCCAGGACTTACTCCTACGAGCAGTACTTC | CASSQNVARTYSYEQYF
TRBJ2-5 | - | TRBV2 | TRBD2 | 14 | TGTGCCAGCAGGAGACTAGCGGGAGGGGAGACCCAGTACTTC | CASRRLAGGETQYF
TRBJ2-1 | - | TRBV6-5 | TRBD2 | 15 | TGTGCCAGCAATACCGGGACTAGCGGTTACAATGAGCAGTTCTTC | CASNTGTSGYNEQFF
TRBJ2-5 | - | TRBV7-9 | TRBD1 | 15 | TGTGCCAGCAGCCTTGGGGACAGGGTTATAGAGACCCAGTACTTC | CASSLGDRVIETQYF
TRBJ2-3 | - | TRBV13 | - | 13 | TGTGCCAGCAGCTTCACTGGCACAGATACGCAGTATTTT | CASSFTGTDTQYF
TRBJ2-1 | - | TRBV19 | - | 15 | TGTGCCAGTTCCCCCGGGGGTAGCTCCTACAATGAGCAGTTCTTC | CASSPGGSSYNEQFF